The source of this TCR beta chain is a study of blood T cell repertoires in COVID-19. Study at large: Samples representing acute and convalescent COVID-19 were sourced from the United States, Italy and Spain.

Original methodology: By means of reference gene primer amplification, nucleated cell counts were estimated. Assay used: immunoSEQ multiplex PCR; TCRdb lists only in-frame clones, some missing. V and J calls and clone size are those listed in that table; D and trimming were worked out from the DNA. Counted here are 85,000 to 120,000 clones, roughly 92% occurring once; the ten biggest clones make up around 2%. Trimming pared 8 bases from V and 8 bases from J, leaving 19 bases between. CDR3 length: 14 amino acids. CDR1 and CDR2 from the germline V gene are MNHEY and SMNVEV (reference sequence). The TCR originated in a woman between 45 and 65 years old with COVID-19, enrolled during active disease. Sequences were obtained from peripheral blood. The chain employs TRBV27 and TRBJ2-1; possibly TRBD1 for D (6 bases). The CDR3 sequence: CASRGQGPFDEQFF. The CDR3 bases are TGTGCCAGCCGAGGTCAGGGGCCCTTCGATGAGCAGTTCTTC.